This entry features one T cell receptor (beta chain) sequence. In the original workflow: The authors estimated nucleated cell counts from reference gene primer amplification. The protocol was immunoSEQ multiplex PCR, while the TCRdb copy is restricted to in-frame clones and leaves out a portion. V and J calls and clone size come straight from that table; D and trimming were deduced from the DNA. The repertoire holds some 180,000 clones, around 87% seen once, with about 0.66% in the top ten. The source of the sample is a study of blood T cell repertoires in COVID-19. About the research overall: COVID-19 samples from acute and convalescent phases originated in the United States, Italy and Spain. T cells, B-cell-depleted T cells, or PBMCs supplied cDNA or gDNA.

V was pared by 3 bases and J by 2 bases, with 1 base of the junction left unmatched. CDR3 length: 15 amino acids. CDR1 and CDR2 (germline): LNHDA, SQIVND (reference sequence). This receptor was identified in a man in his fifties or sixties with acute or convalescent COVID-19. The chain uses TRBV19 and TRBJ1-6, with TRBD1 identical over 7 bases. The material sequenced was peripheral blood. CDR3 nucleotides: TGTGCCAGTAGTATCGGACAGGCCTATAATTCACCCCTCCACTTT. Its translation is CASSIGQAYNSPLHF.